This TCR beta chain is drawn from a study of OX40 agonist ivuxolimab in advanced cancers. Study at large: The mean age was approximately 60 years, ranging from about 20 to 85, with approximately 83% of participants male.

Study-wide results and limits: Clonal expansion among partial responders at 0.1-3.0 mg/kg ranked near the lowest. With doses of 0.1 to 3.0 mg/kg, CD4+ and CD8+ blood T cells had undergone clonal expansion by week 6.

Germline V CDR1 and CDR2: SNHLY, FYNNEI. The length of the CDR3 is 14 residues. V dropped 7 bases and J dropped 5 bases, with 14 bases sitting between them. Some clones are missing from TCRdb's copy, which holds only in-frame ones; the method was immunoSEQ multiplex PCR. Among about 70,000 clones, around 86% were seen once, and the ten largest hold roughly 8.2%. With regard to this clone: What it binds is not known.

The chain has TRBV2 and TRBJ1-4; D is unresolved. This TCR came from an adult with an advanced solid tumor such as melanoma, head and neck, liver or kidney cancer. The sequences come from CD4+ or CD8+ T cells sorted from blood, collected in a trial of the OX40 agonist ivuxolimab. The CDR3 reads CASIPTDWNEKLFF. In DNA form, the CDR3 reads TGTGCCAGCATACCGACGGATTGGAATGAAAAACTGTTTTTT.